These 8 T cell receptor beta chains came from one sample sequenced in a study of blood T cell repertoires in COVID-19. Using immunoSEQ multiplex PCR, the repertoire was profiled, and TCRdb retains in-frame clones only, with some absent. The sample contains around 500,000 clones, 70% to 90% of which appear only once. Sequencing used PBMCs or T cells enriched from blood (not recorded which). All receptors come from a woman aged 40-49 years who had recovered from COVID-19.

V usage is TRBV7-2 and J usage is TRBJ1-2; D possibly corresponds to TRBD1 (6 bases). The CDR3 runs 15 residues. V lost 6 bases and J lost 10, with 24 bases in between. Germline CDR1 is SGHTA and CDR2 is FQGNSA. The CDR3 is CASSRILDRSAIYTF. Here the CDR3 DNA reads TGTGCCAGCAGTCGAATACTAGACAGGTCAGCAATCTACACCTTC.

The gene calls are TRBV6-2 or TRBV6-3 and TRBJ2-2; 11 positions match TRBD1. Trimming cost V 5 bases and J 7 bases; bases outside gene matches: 6. CDR1 and CDR2 from the germline V gene are MNHEY and SVGEGT. The CDR3 runs to 15 residues. In DNA, the CDR3 is TGTGCCAGCAGTCGGACAGGGGGCTTCGGCGGGGAGCTGTTTTTT. Translated: CASSRTGGFGGELFF.

CDR3 protein: CSVWASGSSRTDTQYF. CDR3 DNA sequence: TGCAGCGTTTGGGCTAGCGGGAGCAGTAGGACAGATACGCAGTATTTT. The chain recombines TRBV29-1 with TRBJ2-3, with 10 nucleotides matching TRBD2. The J segment lost 3 bases and the V segment lost 5 bases, leaving 11 bases of the junction unmatched. This CDR3 is built from 16 residues. The germline V gene encodes CDR1 SQVTM and CDR2 ANQGSEA.

This rearrangement joins TRBV4-1 to TRBJ2-1, with TRBD2 matching over 7 bases. Germline V gene data show CDR1 as MGHRA and CDR2 as YSYEKL. This CDR3 has 16 residues. Trimming took 0 bases from V and 8 from J; bases not matched to a gene: 10. Here the CDR3 reads CASSQDTREGLYEQFF. DNA for the CDR3: TGCGCCAGCAGCCAAGATACGAGGGAGGGCCTCTATGAGCAGTTCTTC.

The V and J genes are TRBV9 and TRBJ1-3; D is perhaps TRBD1 (6 bases). Germline CDR1 and CDR2: SGDLS and YYNGEE. The CDR3 sequence is 14 residues long. The V and J ends lost 4 bases and 1 base respectively, with 9 bases between them. The CDR3 bases are TGTGCCAGCAGCCCTCAGGGGTCTGGAAACACCATATATTTT. Translation gives CASSPQGSGNTIYF.

The V gene is TRBV6-5, the J gene TRBJ2-5; TRBD2 matches at 10 bases. With 8 bases clipped from V and 4 bases from J, the junction kept 4 bases outside the gene matches. The CDR3 is 13 amino acids. Germline assignment: CDR1 MNHEY and CDR2 SVGAGI. The CDR3 sequence is CASGTSERETQYF. The CDR3 nucleotides read TGTGCCAGCGGGACTAGCGAACGAGAGACCCAGTACTTC.

This clone showed up just once. The chain carries TRBV20-1 and TRBJ1-2, with D possibly matching TRBD1 (5 bases). The CDR3 length is 12 residues. V was clipped by 3 bases and J by 2 bases, with 7 bases between them. Germline V lookup: CDR1 DFQATT, CDR2 SNEGSKA (reference sequence). CDR3 bases: TGCAGTGCTAGTCAGGGAAACTATGGCTACACCTTC. Its protein is CSASQGNYGYTF.

The chain joins TRBV5-1 to TRBJ2-7; 10 bases fit TRBD2. CDR3 length: 14 residues. In germline, CDR1 is SGHRS, CDR2 YFSETQ. Losses at the gene ends were 4 bases for V and 7 bases for J; bases not matched to a gene: 8. The CDR3 reads CASSIPSTSGEQYF. Written as DNA, the CDR3 is TGCGCCAGCAGCATCCCTTCGACTAGCGGGGAGCAGTACTTC.